The 14 T cell receptor beta chains given below trace back to one sample, sequenced in a study of identical twins (dated by TCRdb to the mid-2010s). Library preparation was by 5' RACE. Sequencing was performed on an Illumina HiSeq 2000. Starting from the raw public reads, TCRdb applied fastp trimming at Q25, assembled clones with MiXCR and retained in-frame beta chains. For every CDR3 protein sequence, its rows merge into one entry that carries the most common genes and DNA. The sample includes 450,000 or so distinct CDR3 sequences, with around 18% observed a single time. Of the sample, 12% falls within the top ten clones. The sequenced material came from naive T cells sorted from blood. According to the study, the label for this sample's cell subset or site signals: cells isolated with a human naive T-cell isolation kit. The receptors stem from a man aged 50-59 years in good health.

The rearrangement joins TRBV18 to TRBJ1-1; unclear D gene. V was clipped by 6 bases and J by 7 bases, with 12 bases between them. The CDR3 is 12 amino acids. CDR1 is KGHSH, CDR2 LQKENI, per germline. CDR3: CASSLRGFEAFF. The CDR3 region has the DNA TGTGCCAGCTCTCTCAGAGGCTTTGAAGCTTTCTTT.

This clonotype was recorded many times. V and J are TRBV5-1 and TRBJ2-1; possible D gene TRBD2, 7 bases. The CDR3 is 13 amino acids. CDR1 is SGHRS and CDR2 is YFSETQ in the germline V gene. V lost 3 bases and J lost 10, with 14 bases in between. This chain's CDR3 is CASSSGGSVEQFF. DNA of the CDR3: TGCGCCAGCAGCTCGGGGGGCAGTGTGGAGCAGTTCTTC.

The rearrangement joins TRBV3-1 to TRBJ2-3; 8 nucleotides line up with TRBD1. Trimming took 3 bases from V and 3 from J; bases not matched to a gene: 5. Germline CDR1 and CDR2: LGHDT and YNNKEL (reference sequence). The CDR3 has 15 amino acids. CDR3 in DNA: TGTGCCAGCAGCCACACAGGGGGTCGGACAGATACGCAGTATTTT. Protein sequence: CASSHTGGRTDTQYF.

This clonotype was recorded many times. The rearrangement links TRBV2 to TRBJ2-2; D is unclear. The CDR3 consists of 14 residues. Germline values: CDR1 SNHLY, CDR2 FYNNEI. Trimming removed 2 bases at V and 1 base at J, with 5 bases between. The CDR3 DNA follows: TGTGCCAGCAGTGAAAGGCTGAACACCGGGGAGCTGTTTTTT. This codes for CASSERLNTGELFF.

The gene calls are TRBV5-1 and TRBJ2-3; 10 bases fit TRBD2. This CDR3 is built from 16 residues. The V gene's germline CDR1 is SGHRS and CDR2 YFSETQ. V lost 4 bases to trimming and J lost 6 bases; unmatched junction nucleotides: 11. In DNA form, the CDR3 reads TGCGCCAGCAGCCCGGACAGCGGGGGGGAAGTGGATACGCAGTATTTT. Residues: CASSPDSGGEVDTQYF.

This clonotype turned up a few times. CDR3 nucleotides: TGTGCCAGCAGCCCGGATTCGGGGGGCTCGTTGGGCGAGCAGTACTTC. Protein product: CASSPDSGGSLGEQYF. V gene TRBV9 combines with J gene TRBJ2-7; a possible D gene is TRBD2 (7 bases). CDR3 length: 16 residues. From germline, CDR1 is SGDLS and CDR2 YYNGEE. V lost 4 bases, J lost 6 bases, and 23 bases lay in between.

This clonotype was seen repeatedly, ten times or more. This rearrangement joins TRBV29-1 to TRBJ2-1; the match to TRBD2 covers 14 bases. The CDR3 is 18 residues long. V lost 7 bases and J lost 0; bases outside the gene matches: 11. Per the germline V gene, CDR1 is SQVTM and CDR2 is ANQGSEA. The CDR3 nucleotides are TGCAGCGCTTCCGGACTAGCGGGAGGTCTAAGCTCCTACAATGAGCAGTTCTTC. This translates into CSASGLAGGLSSYNEQFF.

This chain connects TRBV7-8 to TRBJ2-1; TRBD2 agrees at 11 bases. Germline CDR1 is SGHVS and CDR2 is FQNEAQ. The V and J ends lost 5 bases and 5 bases, in that order; junction bases with no gene match: 5. CDR3 length: 15 residues. This CDR3 is CASSRGTSGNNEQFF. The CDR3 DNA reads TGTGCCAGCAGCCGCGGGACTAGCGGCAACAATGAGCAGTTCTTC.

This clonotype was seen repeatedly, ten times or more. This chain connects TRBV28 to TRBJ2-3; 8 bases agree with TRBD1. From germline, CDR1 is MDHEN and CDR2 SYDVKM. V lost 3 bases and J lost 4; bases outside the gene matches: 6. This CDR3 is built from 15 residues. CDR3 in amino acids: CASSLASGGADTQYF. Written as DNA, the CDR3 is TGTGCCAGCAGTTTGGCCTCAGGGGGCGCAGATACGCAGTATTTT.

V gene TRBV10-3 combines with J gene TRBJ2-1; 15 positions agree with TRBD2. The CDR3 runs to 17 residues. Germline assignment: CDR1 ENHRY and CDR2 SYGVKD. The trim removed 5 bases at V and 7 bases at J, leaving 9 bases unmatched. CDR3 sequence (DNA): TGTGCCATCAGTAGAACCTGGACTAGCGGGAGGGATAATGAGCAGTTCTTC. Translated: CAISRTWTSGRDNEQFF.

This clonotype was counted at least ten times. The V and J genes are TRBV28 and TRBJ2-3; D is unresolved. CDR3 length: 14 amino acids. CDR1 is MDHEN, CDR2 SYDVKM, per germline. Trimming left V 3 bases short and J 4 bases short, with 11 bases between. CDR3 sequence: CASSFVGNPDTQYF. CDR3 bases: TGTGCCAGCAGTTTCGTAGGGAATCCAGATACGCAGTATTTT.

The gene calls are TRBV28 and TRBJ2-3; 8 nucleotides align to TRBD2. Per the germline V gene, CDR1 is MDHEN and CDR2 is SYDVKM. The CDR3 has 16 amino acids. Trimming took 4 bases from V and 3 from J; bases not matched to a gene: 9. Here the CDR3 reads CASSSGGRLITDTQYF. CDR3 in DNA: TGTGCCAGCAGTTCCGGCGGGAGGCTTATAACAGATACGCAGTATTTT.

The chain uses TRBV25-1 and TRBJ1-6, with a possible D match to TRBD1 (5 bases). Trimming took 3 bases from V and 7 from J, leaving 10 bases between them. The CDR3 sequence is 14 residues long. Germline-derived CDR1 and CDR2 are MGHDK and SYGVNS. The CDR3 here is CASSDAGFNSPLHF. The CDR3 nucleotides read TGTGCCAGCAGTGACGCAGGGTTCAATTCACCCCTCCACTTT.

This clonotype showed up many times. The V gene is TRBV7-9, the J gene TRBJ1-1; a weak D match, TRBD1 (5 bases). The V and J ends lost 7 bases and 6 bases respectively, with 15 bases between them. CDR1 SEHNR and CDR2 FQNEAQ come from the germline V gene (reference sequence). The CDR3 sequence is 13 residues long. CDR3 sequence reads: CASTSGVEAEAFF. CDR3 in DNA: TGTGCCAGCACCTCGGGGGTTGAGGCTGAAGCTTTCTTT.